These 19 T cell receptor beta chains share one sample of origin, sequenced in a study of human thymus T cells. From resections taken during corrective heart surgery, the thymus tissue was obtained. Assay used: immunoSEQ multiplex PCR; TCRdb lists only in-frame clones, some missing. The sample shows some 78,000 clones, about 96% of them seen only once. Sequenced material: thymus tissue. Source of these receptors: a boy less than two years old with a congenital heart defect but otherwise immunologically healthy.

This chain links TRBV12-5 with TRBJ1-5, with TRBD1 matching over 8 bases. CDR1 and CDR2 from the germline V gene are LGHNT and FRNRAP. J gave up 0 bases and V 0 bases, and 13 bases lay outside the gene matches. This CDR3 contains 20 residues. The DNA of the CDR3 is TGTGCTAGTGGTTTGGTATATCGACAGGGGTTGGGGGCTAGCAATCAGCCCCAGCATTTT. Translated: CASGLVYRQGLGASNQPQHF. Supplemented by reference TRBV12-5 and TRBJ1-5, the full variable domain reads DARVTQTPRHKVTEMGQEVTMRCQPILGHNTVFWYRQTMMQGLELLAYFRNRAPLDDSGMPKDRFSAEMPDATLATLKIQPSEPRDSAVYFCASGLVYRQGLGASNQPQHFGDGTRLSIL.

The J gene is TRBJ2-3, the V gene TRBV5-4; the match to TRBD2 covers 10 bases. CDR1 and CDR2 from the germline V gene are SGHNT and YYREEE (reference sequence). The V segment lost 4 bases and the J segment 8 bases; nucleotides outside the gene matches: 19. The CDR3 is made up of 18 amino acids. This CDR3 reads CASSLKKGLADDRGTQYF. The CDR3 DNA follows: TGTGCCAGCAGCCTGAAAAAAGGACTAGCGGATGACCGTGGTACGCAGTATTTT.

J is TRBJ1-4 and V is TRBV15; tentative D call: TRBD1 (5 bases). V gave up 5 bases and J gave up 1 base, with 20 bases separating them. Per the germline V gene, CDR1 is LNHNV and CDR2 is YYDKDF (reference sequence). The CDR3 is 18 residues long. In DNA form, the CDR3 reads TGTGCCACCAGCCCCTGGGGTCCCGGGACCCTAACTAATGAAAAACTGTTTTTT. This encodes CATSPWGPGTLTNEKLFF.

The V gene is TRBV18, the J gene TRBJ2-1, with D perhaps being TRBD1 or TRBD2 (6 bases each). From germline, CDR1 is KGHSH and CDR2 LQKENI. The CDR3 length is 16 residues. The V gene lost 6 bases and the J gene lost 7 bases, with 22 bases spanning the gap. The CDR3 loop is CASSQSTGAATNEQFF. DNA for the CDR3: TGTGCCAGCTCCCAATCGACGGGGGCCGCAACTAATGAGCAGTTCTTC.

This rearrangement joins TRBV6-6 to TRBJ1-5; 8 bases fit TRBD1. The ends lost 5 bases at V and 3 bases at J; junction bases unmatched: 3. The CDR3 contains 14 residues. Germline CDR1 is MNHNY and CDR2 is SVGAGI (reference sequence). The DNA of the CDR3 is TGTGCCAGCAGTACGGGACAGGCCAATCAGCCCCAGCATTTT. Encoded protein: CASSTGQANQPQHF.

The chain employs TRBV27 and TRBJ2-5; D may be TRBD1 (8 bases). Germline V gene data show CDR1 as MNHEY and CDR2 as SMNVEV (reference sequence). Trimming left V 5 bases short and J 4 bases short, with 17 bases between. This CDR3 comprises 15 residues. The CDR3 here is CASSRTGRVPETQYF. The CDR3 DNA follows: TGTGCCAGCAGTCGGACAGGGAGGGTCCCAGAGACCCAGTACTTC.

The chain couples TRBV5-1 to TRBJ2-2; D is unclear. The CDR3 covers 12 residues. Germline V gene lookup returns CDR1 SGHRS and CDR2 YFSETQ. Trimming shortened V by 2 bases and J by 7 bases, and 6 bases separated the two germline ends. CDR3 residues: CASSFGIGELFF. The CDR3 DNA is TGCGCCAGCAGCTTTGGGATCGGGGAGCTGTTTTTT.

The chain has TRBV11-1 and TRBJ2-7, with 11 bases fitting TRBD1. Germline loops: CDR1 SGHAT, CDR2 FQDESV (reference sequence). The CDR3 loop spans 17 amino acids. V lost 4 bases and J lost 3; bases outside the gene matches: 11. The CDR3 is CASSSRTGGSTDYEQYF. The CDR3 bases are TGTGCCAGCAGCTCCCGGACAGGGGGCTCTACTGACTACGAGCAGTACTTC.

The chain is built from TRBV4-3 and TRBJ1-1; D is unclear. V was pared by 2 bases and J by 1 base, with 17 bases between. The germline gives CDR1 LGHNA, CDR2 YSLEER. The CDR3 consists of 17 residues. The DNA for the CDR3 is TGCGCCAGCAGCCAAAAAAAGGCCGGGGAGGGGAACACTGAAGCTTTCTTT. This codes for CASSQKKAGEGNTEAFF.

The CDR3 DNA sequence: TGTGCCAGTAAGGGGGACACTGAAGCTTTCTTT. Protein: CASKGDTEAFF. The chain combines TRBV19 with TRBJ1-1; a possible D gene is TRBD1 (6 bases). This CDR3 contains 11 residues. Trimming took 7 bases from V and 3 from J, leaving 6 bases between them. The V gene's germline CDR1 is LNHDA and CDR2 SQIVND (reference sequence).

The chain links TRBV7-2 to TRBJ2-7; 7 bases align to TRBD1. Per the germline V gene, CDR1 is SGHTA and CDR2 is FQGNSA. With 2 bases clipped from V and 5 bases from J, the junction kept 3 bases outside the gene matches. The CDR3 is made up of 13 amino acids. The CDR3 DNA follows: TGTGCCAGCAGCTTACCGGGGACAGACGAGCAGTACTTC. Its protein is CASSLPGTDEQYF.

The gene calls are TRBV13 and TRBJ2-1; 11 nucleotides align to TRBD2. Germline loops: CDR1 PRHDT, CDR2 FYEKMQ (reference sequence). V lost 6 bases, J lost 5 bases, and 9 bases stayed unmatched. The CDR3 is 16 residues long. The CDR3 DNA sequence: TGTGCCAGCAGAGAAGCTAGCGGGGGGACCCACAATGAGCAGTTCTTC. Its protein product is CASREASGGTHNEQFF. Together with reference TRBV13 and TRBJ2-1, the CDR3 gives the full variable domain: AAGVIQSPRHLIKEKRETATLKCYPIPRHDTVYWYQQGPGQDPQFLISFYEKMQSDKGSIPDRFSAQQFSDYHSELNMSSLELGDSALYFCASREASGGTHNEQFFGPGTRLTVL.

This rearrangement joins TRBV15 to TRBJ2-7; TRBD1 is a possible D gene (6 bases). The CDR3 is made up of 15 amino acids. Germline V CDR1 and CDR2: LNHNV, YYDKDF (reference sequence). Trimming removed 3 bases from V and 3 bases from J, with 15 bases in between. The CDR3 protein is CATSREDRPFYEQYF. DNA for the CDR3: TGTGCCACCAGCAGGGAAGACAGGCCTTTCTACGAGCAGTACTTC. Combining the CDR3 with reference TRBV15 and TRBJ2-7 gives the whole variable domain DAMVIQNPRYQVTQFGKPVTLSCSQTLNHNVMYWYQQKSSQAPKLLFHYYDKDFNNEADTPDNFQSRRPNTSFCFLDIRSPGLGDTAMYLCATSREDRPFYEQYFGPGTRLTVT.

The gene calls are TRBV7-2 and TRBJ2-7; no firm D call. The CDR3 runs to 15 residues. V lost 4 bases, J lost 1 base, and 14 bases lay in between. Germline CDR1 is SGHTA and CDR2 is FQGNSA. The CDR3 reads CASSSLGGMSYEQYF. The CDR3 region has the DNA TGTGCCAGCAGCTCCCTAGGTGGGATGTCCTACGAGCAGTACTTC.

CDR3 nucleotides: TGTGCCAGCAGCCCCCGGGACTTAAGCTCCTACGAGCAGTACTTC. This sequence encodes CASSPRDLSSYEQYF. The chain carries TRBV9 and TRBJ2-7; tentatively, D is TRBD2 (6 bases). The V gene's germline CDR1 is SGDLS and CDR2 YYNGEE. The CDR3 is 15 residues long. V gave up 4 bases and J gave up 0 bases, with 14 bases separating them.

This rearrangement joins TRBV7-2 to TRBJ1-2; tentatively, D is TRBD1 (5 bases). The V end lost 6 bases, the J end lost 0 bases, and 8 bases lay between the germline ends. Germline V CDR1 and CDR2: SGHTA, FQGNSA. The CDR3 length is 13 residues. The CDR3 reads CASRLGANYGYTF. The CDR3 DNA sequence: TGTGCCAGCAGACTGGGGGCTAACTATGGCTACACCTTC.

V is TRBV18 and J is TRBJ2-7; TRBD1 matches 7 bases. Per the germline V gene, CDR1 is KGHSH and CDR2 is LQKENI. V gave up 4 bases and J gave up 3 bases; unmatched junction bases: 9. CDR3 length equals 15 residues. In nucleotides, the CDR3 is TGTGCCAGCTCACGCCGGGACAGCTTTTACTACGAGCAGTACTTC. This gives the protein CASSRRDSFYYEQYF.

The gene calls are TRBV7-2 and TRBJ2-7, with D perhaps matching TRBD2 (5 bases). The CDR3 totals 14 residues. Germline-derived CDR1 and CDR2 are SGHTA and FQGNSA. The V gene lost 2 bases and the J gene lost 4 bases, with 12 bases spanning the gap. The CDR3 DNA reads TGTGCCAGCAGCTTATGGCTAGCTTCTTACGAGCAGTACTTC. Protein: CASSLWLASYEQYF.

The chain couples TRBV5-6 to TRBJ1-1; TRBD1 aligns across 8 bases. The CDR3 consists of 15 residues. CDR1 and CDR2 from the germline V gene are SGHDT and YYEEEE. Germline trimming cut 2 bases from V and 4 bases from J; bases unmatched to any gene: 7. The chain's CDR3 is CASSFTRGPFTEAFF. The CDR3 DNA sequence: TGTGCCAGCAGCTTTACCAGGGGGCCATTCACTGAAGCTTTCTTT. Variable domain in full (rest from reference TRBV5-6 and TRBJ1-1): DAGVTQSPTHLIKTRGQQVTLRCSPKSGHDTVSWYQQALGQGPQFIFQYYEEEERQRGNFPDRFSGHQFPNYSSELNVNALLLGDSALYLCASSFTRGPFTEAFFGQGTRLTVV.